This T cell receptor beta chain was retrieved from a study of T cells after yellow fever vaccination. A 5'RACE template-switching step, the method used to make TCR cDNA, added a universal primer site and UMIs. MiXCR, run by TCRdb on the 5' RACE reads, gives a single entry per CDR3 protein. This sample has approximately 550,000 distinct CDR3 sequences; 13% occur once, and the top ten carry 11% to 15%. This clonotype was observed a handful of times. Its specificity is not known. This CDR3 comprises 14 residues. V dropped 6 bases and J dropped 0; count of bases not matched to a gene: 4. Germline V gives CDR1 SQVTM, CDR2 ANQGSEA. General study findings and limits: A faster peak, day 5 versus 15, was reached by the weaker secondary response. Clones from primary vaccination mostly reappeared after the booster (around 97% CD4, around 90% CD8).

The chain couples TRBV29-1 to TRBJ2-5, with TRBD1 matching 10 bases. Sequencing used PBMCs, obtained on the day of the yellow fever booster vaccination. This sequence originates from a man in his thirties or forties who received the YFV17D yellow fever vaccine. CDR3 protein: CSVPGQGNQETQYF. The CDR3 coding sequence is TGCAGCGTGCCGGGACAGGGGAACCAAGAGACCCAGTACTTC.